Each of the 11 T cell receptor beta chains below was sequenced from the same sample in a study of cytomegalovirus exposure and HLA in healthy donors. The PCR contained 60 Vbeta and 13 Jbeta primers. Assay used: immunoSEQ multiplex PCR; TCRdb lists only in-frame clones, some missing. The table includes roughly 95,000 clones, roughly 72% detected once. Source material: PBMCs. These receptors all stem from a man younger than 45 in good health and CMV-seropositive.

This chain joins TRBV7-9 and TRBJ1-2; no clear D. Germline V gene lookup returns CDR1 SEHNR and CDR2 FQNEAQ (reference sequence). V dropped 5 bases and J dropped 4 bases, with 11 bases sitting between them. The CDR3 runs 13 residues. The CDR3 region is CASSVGVVYGYTF. CDR3 in DNA: TGTGCCAGCAGCGTCGGGGTTGTCTATGGCTACACCTTC.

This clone was detected only a few times. V usage is TRBV14 and J usage is TRBJ1-2; D not resolved. The CDR3 extends over 15 amino acids. Trimming took 0 bases from V and 3 from J, leaving 11 bases between them. Germline assignment: CDR1 SGHDN and CDR2 FVKESK. The CDR3 is CASSQDLQAYYGYTF. The CDR3 DNA reads as TGTGCCAGCAGCCAAGATTTGCAGGCCTACTATGGCTACACCTTC. Together with reference TRBV14 and TRBJ1-2, the CDR3 gives the full variable domain: EAGVTQFPSHSVIEKGQTVTLRCDPISGHDNLYWYRRVMGKEIKFLLHFVKESKQDESGMPNNRFLAERTGGTYSTLKVQPAELEDSGVYFCASSQDLQAYYGYTFGSGTRLTVV.

J is TRBJ1-2 and V is TRBV27; a weak D match, TRBD1 (6 bases). Per the germline V gene, CDR1 is MNHEY and CDR2 is SMNVEV (reference sequence). The CDR3 covers 16 residues. V lost 5 bases and J 8 bases, leaving 24 bases between the germline ends. CDR3 sequence reads: CASSLNPRTAGEGYTF. The CDR3 DNA follows: TGTGCCAGCAGTCTAAACCCTAGGACGGCAGGGGAGGGCTACACCTTC.

This clone was seen more than once but under ten times. The chain uses TRBV28 and TRBJ2-7; TRBD2 aligns across 13 bases. This CDR3 is built from 17 residues. The junction had 12 bases not matched to a gene; V was cut back by 5 bases and J by 5 bases. Germline V CDR1 and CDR2: MDHEN, SYDVKM. For the CDR3, the DNA is TGTGCCAGCAGTCCAGGACTAGCGGGAGACCCTATCGACGAGCAGTACTTC. Amino acids: CASSPGLAGDPIDEQYF.

This chain uses TRBV19 with TRBJ2-2; D gene ambiguous. V gave up 3 bases and J gave up 1 base, with 12 bases separating them. Per the germline V gene, CDR1 is LNHDA and CDR2 is SQIVND (reference sequence). This CDR3 is built from 16 residues. The CDR3 nucleotides are TGTGCCAGTAGTATCGGGTCTTTGTGGAACACCGGGGAGCTGTTTTTT. This encodes CASSIGSLWNTGELFF.

The chain couples TRBV19 to TRBJ1-2; D is undetermined. The ends were cut back, 5 bases at V and 0 bases at J, with 4 bases in the middle. CDR1 LNHDA and CDR2 SQIVND come from the germline V gene (reference sequence). This CDR3 is built from 12 residues. CDR3 sequence: CASSASNYGYTF. The CDR3 region has the DNA TGTGCCAGTAGTGCGTCTAACTATGGCTACACCTTC.

This clone occurred a few times. CDR3: CASSPGGLAGRENEQFF. In DNA, the CDR3 is TGTGCCAGTAGTCCAGGGGGACTAGCGGGAAGGGAGAATGAGCAGTTCTTC. The gene calls are TRBV19 and TRBJ2-1; 13 nucleotides line up with TRBD2. The CDR3 extends over 17 amino acids. Germline V CDR1 and CDR2: LNHDA, SQIVND (reference sequence). With V trimmed by 5 bases and J by 7 bases, 11 bases remained unmatched.

The chain links TRBV7-9 to TRBJ2-7; 8 nucleotides agree with TRBD1. The CDR3 is 16 residues long. The V gene's germline CDR1 is SEHNR and CDR2 FQNEAQ (reference sequence). J was trimmed by 2 bases and V by 5 bases; bases with no gene match: 11. The CDR3 region is CASSESGDRLTYEQYF. DNA of the CDR3: TGTGCCAGCAGCGAAAGTGGGGACAGGTTGACCTACGAGCAGTACTTC.

The chain uses TRBV19 and TRBJ2-7; a possible D gene is TRBD1 (5 bases). CDR1 is LNHDA and CDR2 is SQIVND in the germline V gene (reference sequence). The CDR3 is made up of 13 amino acids. Trimming removed 5 bases from V and 7 bases from J, with 15 bases in between. DNA for the CDR3: TGTGCCAGTAGTTCGGCAGGGCCCGGGGAGCAGTACTTC. This encodes CASSSAGPGEQYF.

The CDR3 sequence: CSVEDPGRGSLDEQFF. CDR3 bases: TGCAGCGTTGAAGATCCGGGGAGGGGTAGTTTGGATGAGCAGTTCTTC. The chain recombines TRBV29-1 with TRBJ2-1; 7 bases line up with TRBD2. The CDR3 runs 16 residues. Germline V CDR1 and CDR2: SQVTM, ANQGSEA. With 0 bases clipped from V and 8 bases from J, the junction kept 13 bases outside the gene matches.

The V and J genes are TRBV4-2 and TRBJ1-2; D call uncertain. This CDR3 is built from 12 residues. Germline CDR1 LGHNA, CDR2 YNFKEQ. With 1 base removed from V and 6 bases from J, the gap between germline ends came to 6 bases. Written as DNA, the CDR3 is TGTGCCAGCAGCCAAGGGAGAGATGGCTACACCTTC. Protein sequence: CASSQGRDGYTF.